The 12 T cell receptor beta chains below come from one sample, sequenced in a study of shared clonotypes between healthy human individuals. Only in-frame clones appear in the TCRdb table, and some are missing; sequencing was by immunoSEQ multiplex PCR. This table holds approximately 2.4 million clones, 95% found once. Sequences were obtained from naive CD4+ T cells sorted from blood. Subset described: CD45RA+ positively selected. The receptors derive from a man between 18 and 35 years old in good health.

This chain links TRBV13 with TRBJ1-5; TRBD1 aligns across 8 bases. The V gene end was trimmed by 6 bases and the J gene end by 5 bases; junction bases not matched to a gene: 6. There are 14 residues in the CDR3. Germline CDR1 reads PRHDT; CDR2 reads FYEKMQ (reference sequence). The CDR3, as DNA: TGTGCCAGCAGTCATCAGGGGGCTGATCAGCCCCAGCATTTT. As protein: CASSHQGADQPQHF.

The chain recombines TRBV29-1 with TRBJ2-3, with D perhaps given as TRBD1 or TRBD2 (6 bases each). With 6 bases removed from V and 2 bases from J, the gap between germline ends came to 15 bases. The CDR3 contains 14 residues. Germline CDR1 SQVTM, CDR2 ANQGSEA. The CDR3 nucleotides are TGCAGCGTCGGGGGCGCCCCTTTCACAGATACGCAGTATTTT. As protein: CSVGGAPFTDTQYF.

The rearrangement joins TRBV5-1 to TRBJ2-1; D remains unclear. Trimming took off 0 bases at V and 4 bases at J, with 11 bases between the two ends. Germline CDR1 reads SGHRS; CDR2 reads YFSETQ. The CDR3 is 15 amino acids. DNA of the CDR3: TGCGCCAGCAGCTTGGCCTCGAGCGATTACAATGAGCAGTTCTTC. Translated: CASSLASSDYNEQFF.

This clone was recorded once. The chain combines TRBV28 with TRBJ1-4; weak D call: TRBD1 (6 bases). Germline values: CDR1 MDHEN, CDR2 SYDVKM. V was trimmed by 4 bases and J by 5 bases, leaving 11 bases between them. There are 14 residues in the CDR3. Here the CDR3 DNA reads TGTGCCAGCAGTTCCGGGACACCAAATGAAAAACTGTTTTTT. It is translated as CASSSGTPNEKLFF.

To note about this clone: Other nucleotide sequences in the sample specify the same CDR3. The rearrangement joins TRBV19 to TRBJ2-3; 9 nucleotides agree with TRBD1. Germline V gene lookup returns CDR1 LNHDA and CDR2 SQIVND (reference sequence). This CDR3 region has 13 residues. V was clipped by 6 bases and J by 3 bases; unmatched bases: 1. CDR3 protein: CASSGQGTDTQYF. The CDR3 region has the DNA TGTGCCAGTAGCGGACAGGGGACAGATACGCAGTATTTT. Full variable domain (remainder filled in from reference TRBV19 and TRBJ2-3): DGGITQSPKYLFRKEGQNVTLSCEQNLNHDAMYWYRQDPGQGLRLIYYSQIVNDFQKGDIAEGYSVSREKKESFPLTVTSAQKNPTAFYLCASSGQGTDTQYFGPGTRLTVL.

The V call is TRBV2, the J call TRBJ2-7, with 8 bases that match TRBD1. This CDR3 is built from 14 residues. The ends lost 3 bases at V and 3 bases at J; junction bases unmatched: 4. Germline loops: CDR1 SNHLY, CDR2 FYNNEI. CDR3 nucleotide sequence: TGTGCCAGCAGTGAGAGACAGGGGCTCTACGAGCAGTACTTC. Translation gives CASSERQGLYEQYF.

The CDR3 DNA reads TGTGCCAGCAGCTTACTCGGACTAGCTACCTCTGGGGCCAACGTCCTGACTTTC. It is translated as CASSLLGLATSGANVLTF. V gene TRBV7-8 combines with J gene TRBJ2-6; 8 nucleotides align to TRBD2. The germline CDR1 and CDR2 sequences are SGHVS and FQNEAQ. Germline trimming cut 2 bases from V and 0 bases from J; bases unmatched to any gene: 6. The CDR3 runs to 18 residues.

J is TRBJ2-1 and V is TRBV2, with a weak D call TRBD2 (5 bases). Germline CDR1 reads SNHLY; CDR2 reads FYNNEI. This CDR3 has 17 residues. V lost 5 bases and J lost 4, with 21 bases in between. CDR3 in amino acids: CASSNPGLGLGYNEQFF. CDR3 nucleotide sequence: TGTGCCAGCAGTAATCCAGGACTCGGCCTAGGATACAATGAGCAGTTCTTC.

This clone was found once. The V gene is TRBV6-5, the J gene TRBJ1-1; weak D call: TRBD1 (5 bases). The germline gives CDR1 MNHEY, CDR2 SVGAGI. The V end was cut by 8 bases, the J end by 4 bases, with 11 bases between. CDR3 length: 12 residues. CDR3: CASEGRATEAFF. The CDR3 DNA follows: TGTGCCAGCGAGGGGCGGGCCACTGAAGCTTTCTTT.

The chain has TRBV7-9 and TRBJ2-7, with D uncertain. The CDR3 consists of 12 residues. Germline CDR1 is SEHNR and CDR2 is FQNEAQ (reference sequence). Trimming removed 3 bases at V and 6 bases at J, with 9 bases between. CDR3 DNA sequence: TGTGCCAGCAGCTTTGGCCAGAGCGAGCAGTACTTC. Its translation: CASSFGQSEQYF.

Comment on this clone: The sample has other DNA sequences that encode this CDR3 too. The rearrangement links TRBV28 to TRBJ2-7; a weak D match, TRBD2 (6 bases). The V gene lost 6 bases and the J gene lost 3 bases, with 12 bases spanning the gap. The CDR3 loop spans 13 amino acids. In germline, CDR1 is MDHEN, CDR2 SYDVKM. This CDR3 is CASSPGGLYEQYF. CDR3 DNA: TGTGCCAGCAGCCCCGGGGGTCTCTACGAGCAGTACTTC.

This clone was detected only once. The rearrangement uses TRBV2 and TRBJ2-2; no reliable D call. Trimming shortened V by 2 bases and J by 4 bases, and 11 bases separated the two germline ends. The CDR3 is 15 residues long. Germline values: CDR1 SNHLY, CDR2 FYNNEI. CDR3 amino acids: CASSESGKGTGELFF. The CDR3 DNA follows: TGTGCCAGCAGTGAAAGTGGGAAGGGCACCGGGGAGCTGTTTTTT.